This TCR beta chain comes out of a study of blood T cell repertoires in COVID-19. Study-wide context: The study drew acute and convalescent COVID-19 samples from the United States, Italy and Spain. Sample material is recorded as cDNA or gDNA derived from T cells, B-cell-depleted T cells, or PBMCs.

This CDR3 has 15 amino acids. CDR1 and CDR2 from the germline V gene are ENHRY and SYGVKD. V lost 6 bases, J lost 6 bases, and 10 bases stayed unmatched. Authors' methods: Amplification of reference gene primers was used by the study to estimate nucleated cell counts. Assay: immunoSEQ multiplex PCR; the TCRdb copy retains only in-frame clones and omits some. V and J calls and clone size are those listed in that table; D and trimming were worked out from the DNA. The profile shows 80,000 to 95,000 clones, 88% of them singletons. A few counts support this clone. V and J are TRBV10-3 and TRBJ2-7, with 11 bases lining up with TRBD1. The sample was peripheral blood. The TCR was taken from a man in his sixties or seventies with acute or convalescent COVID-19. CDR3 sequence: CAIRETGTGGGEQYF. For the CDR3, the DNA is TGTGCCATCAGGGAAACCGGGACAGGGGGAGGCGAGCAGTACTTC.